The 16 T cell receptor beta chains in this list originate from one sample, sequenced in a study of cytomegalovirus exposure and HLA in healthy donors. Primers for the PCR totalled 60 Vbeta and 13 Jbeta. Produced via immunoSEQ multiplex PCR; TCRdb's table is partial and in-frame only. The sample carries about 110,000 clones, about four fifths recorded once. The sample was PBMCs. The receptors were sampled from a man younger than 45 in good health and CMV-seropositive.

This clone was recorded only once. This rearrangement joins TRBV6-1 to TRBJ2-3, with TRBD1 identical over 10 bases. Germline CDR1 and CDR2: MNHNS and SASEGT. The CDR3 sequence is 14 residues long. The V and J ends lost 10 bases and 4 bases, in that order; junction bases with no gene match: 8. The CDR3 loop reads CATETGGWSDTQYF. In DNA, the CDR3 is TGTGCCACCGAGACAGGGGGCTGGTCAGATACGCAGTATTTT.

This chain links TRBV19 with TRBJ1-5, with a possible D match to TRBD1 (6 bases). The CDR3 totals 15 residues. From germline, CDR1 is LNHDA and CDR2 SQIVND (reference sequence). V shed 3 bases and J shed 4 bases, with 13 bases lying between them. Here the CDR3 DNA reads TGTGCCAGTAGTATTGGACAGATCGGGAATCAGCCCCAGCATTTT. This gives the protein CASSIGQIGNQPQHF.

This chain uses TRBV13 with TRBJ2-1; D might be TRBD2 (6 bases). Between the trimmed V and J ends, which lost 4 bases and 9 bases, there was a span of 25 bases. This CDR3 is built from 17 residues. Germline V lookup: CDR1 PRHDT, CDR2 FYEKMQ (reference sequence). The CDR3 bases are TGTGCCAGCAGCTCTATGGTGGAGGGTTTCGGGAAGGTTGAGCAGTTCTTC. It translates to CASSSMVEGFGKVEQFF.

The rearrangement uses TRBV5-1 and TRBJ2-3; D is possibly TRBD2 (6 bases). Germline V gene lookup returns CDR1 SGHRS and CDR2 YFSETQ. The V end lost 7 bases, the J end lost 2 bases, and 14 bases lay between the germline ends. The length of the CDR3 is 14 residues. Here the CDR3 DNA reads TGCGCCAGCCACTTTGGGGGGAACACAGATACGCAGTATTTT. Amino acid sequence: CASHFGGNTDTQYF.

V and J are TRBV4-2 and TRBJ2-5, with a weak D call TRBD2 (6 bases). Germline loops: CDR1 LGHNA, CDR2 YNFKEQ. The CDR3 is made up of 14 amino acids. Trimming left V 2 bases short and J 2 bases short, with 9 bases between. The CDR3 nucleotides read TGTGCCAGCAGCCAAACTCGGGGGCAAGAGACCCAGTACTTC. Its protein product is CASSQTRGQETQYF.

This chain uses TRBV11-2 with TRBJ2-2; 10 nucleotides match TRBD2. Germline CDR1 and CDR2: SGHAT and FQNNGV. V gave up 5 bases and J gave up 2 bases; unmatched junction bases: 8. CDR3 length: 17 residues. CDR3 in amino acids: CASSRGSGGSNTGELFF. CDR3 nucleotides: TGTGCCAGCAGCCGGGGTAGCGGGGGGTCCAACACCGGGGAGCTGTTTTTT.

This rearrangement joins TRBV6-1 to TRBJ2-3; TRBD2 matches at 8 bases. Germline V CDR1 and CDR2: MNHNS, SASEGT. Trimming at V came to 2 bases and at J to 0 bases, leaving 4 bases not matched to a gene. The CDR3 runs 16 residues. CDR3 nucleotide sequence: TGTGCCAGCAGTGAAAGCGGGGGCCCTAGCACAGATACGCAGTATTTT. Translated: CASSESGGPSTDTQYF.

This clone was seen only a few times. The chain couples TRBV11-2 to TRBJ2-7, with D possibly being TRBD2 (6 bases). Trimming removed 5 bases at V and 5 bases at J, with 16 bases between. This CDR3 is built from 14 residues. CDR1 and CDR2 (germline): SGHAT, FQNNGV. The CDR3 sequence: CASSTGVTRNEQYF. The CDR3 region has the DNA TGTGCCAGCAGCACGGGGGTGACCCGTAACGAGCAGTACTTC.

The V call is TRBV30, the J call TRBJ2-1; no firm D call. Germline V gene sequence: CDR1 GTSNPN, CDR2 SVGIG (reference sequence). Trimming took 4 bases from V and 0 from J, leaving 10 bases between them. This CDR3 has 14 residues. In DNA, the CDR3 is TGTGCCTGGATCAGGTTAAGCTCCTACAATGAGCAGTTCTTC. This sequence encodes CAWIRLSSYNEQFF.

V and J are TRBV19 and TRBJ2-2; 9 bases map to TRBD2. From germline, CDR1 is LNHDA and CDR2 SQIVND (reference sequence). CDR3 length: 16 residues. V trimming: 6 bases; J trimming: 3 bases; junction bases outside the gene matches: 8. CDR3 nucleotide sequence: TGTGCCAGTAGATATGAGGGCGGGGGGGACACCGGGGAGCTGTTTTTT. This encodes CASRYEGGGDTGELFF.

CDR3 DNA: TGTGCCAGCAGTAGGGCCTCAGGAGGATACGAGCAGTACGTC. Amino acids: CASSRASGGYEQYV. The chain couples TRBV6-5 to TRBJ2-7; a weak D match, TRBD2 (5 bases). CDR3 size: 14 residues. Germline V lookup: CDR1 MNHEY, CDR2 SVGAGI. Trimming cost V 5 bases and J 4 bases, with 15 bases left between them.

The chain couples TRBV30 to TRBJ2-3, with D possibly being TRBD1 (5 bases). The CDR3 contains 14 residues. CDR1 and CDR2 from the germline V gene are GTSNPN and SVGIG (reference sequence). V shed 2 bases and J shed 3 bases, with 12 bases lying between them. The CDR3 DNA reads TGTGCCTGGAGTTTAGGGGTAAGAACAGATACGCAGTATTTT. Translated: CAWSLGVRTDTQYF.

This clone was picked up a small number of times. The genes are TRBV28 and TRBJ2-1; D may be TRBD2 (6 bases). Looked up from germline, CDR1 is MDHEN and CDR2 is SYDVKM. V lost 3 bases to trimming and J lost 1 base, with 22 bases between them. The CDR3 loop spans 19 amino acids. CDR3 protein: CASSLSPGFGGWSYNEQFF. CDR3 bases: TGTGCCAGCAGTTTGTCTCCCGGGTTTGGGGGGTGGTCCTACAATGAGCAGTTCTTC.

The V and J genes are TRBV5-4 and TRBJ2-3; 10 bases align to TRBD1. V dropped 4 bases and J dropped 2; count of bases not matched to a gene: 4. The CDR3 spans 15 residues. Germline V CDR1 and CDR2: SGHNT, YYREEE (reference sequence). CDR3 bases: TGTGCCAGCAGCCCCGGGACAGGGGCCACAGATACGCAGTATTTT. This encodes CASSPGTGATDTQYF. The entire variable domain, with the rest obtained from reference TRBV5-4 and TRBJ2-3, is as follows: ETGVTQSPTHLIKTRGQQVTLRCSSQSGHNTVSWYQQALGQGPQFIFQYYREEENGRGNFPPRFSGLQFPNYSSELNVNALELDDSALYLCASSPGTGATDTQYFGPGTRLTVL.

This clone has only a few counts. The rearrangement joins TRBV28 to TRBJ2-4; tentative D call: TRBD2 (6 bases). V was clipped by 2 bases and J by 0 bases, with 17 bases between them. The CDR3 contains 18 residues. CDR1 is MDHEN and CDR2 is SYDVKM in the germline V gene. CDR3 coding DNA: TGTGCCAGCAGTTTAAACGGATTGGGGGGTCTAGCCAAAAACATTCAGTACTTC. Protein: CASSLNGLGGLAKNIQYF.

DNA of the CDR3: TGTGCCAGCAGCTTACCCATGGGCGATACGCAGTATTTT. It encodes CASSLPMGDTQYF. This chain connects TRBV7-6 to TRBJ2-3; no reliable D call. Looked up from germline, CDR1 is SGHVS and CDR2 is FNYEAQ. The CDR3 is made up of 13 amino acids. Trimming pared 2 bases from V and 6 bases from J, leaving 9 bases between.